These 19 T cell receptor beta chains originate from one sample sequenced in a study of CD8+CD57+ T cells in acquired aplastic anemia (dated by TCRdb to the late 2010s). Instrument used: Illumina HiSeq 2000. TCR beta VDJ combination and CDR3 sequence profiling used genomic DNA as the template. Through fastp at Q25 and MiXCR, TCRdb rebuilt clones from the public reads, retaining in-frame beta chains. Each record represents a unique CDR3 protein, reported with the most common genes and DNA among its rows. Within this sample are about 160,000 distinct CDR3 sequences, with about two thirds of them counted one time only. In total, the top ten clones hold 40% to 55% of the sample. Flow cytometry had shown CD8+CD57+ cell expansion in the patients selected for sequencing. The material sequenced was sorted CD4+, CD8+, or CD8+CD57+ T cells (not recorded which) from PBMCs. The receptors originated from a human donor with aplastic anemia.

The V gene is TRBV20-1, the J gene TRBJ1-1; D gene unclear. The CDR3 spans 13 residues. V was trimmed by 7 bases and J by 0 bases, leaving 12 bases between them. Germline CDR1 is DFQATT and CDR2 is SNEGSKA (reference sequence). CDR3 DNA sequence: TGCAGTGTTGGTCTGGGGTTGAACACTGAAGCTTTCTTT. Translated: CSVGLGLNTEAFF.

V gene TRBV19 combines with J gene TRBJ1-1; D ambiguous. Germline V gene sequence: CDR1 LNHDA, CDR2 SQIVND (reference sequence). Trimming cost V 9 bases and J 5 bases, with 22 bases left between them. CDR3 length: 15 amino acids. The CDR3 DNA reads TGTGCCAGCGAACCCCCCTATGTCACGAGGACTGAAGCTTTCTTT. Its translation is CASEPPYVTRTEAFF.

The V call is TRBV7-6, the J call TRBJ2-2; possibly TRBD1 for D (5 bases). Germline CDR1 SGHVS, CDR2 FNYEAQ. The length of the CDR3 is 13 residues. Trimming pared 7 bases from V and 5 bases from J, leaving 11 bases between. CDR3 sequence: CASTPQATGELFF. DNA of the CDR3: TGTGCCAGCACCCCACAGGCGACCGGGGAGCTGTTTTTT.

The rearrangement links TRBV19 to TRBJ2-1; 7 bases fit TRBD2. The CDR3 extends over 14 amino acids. V was clipped by 4 bases and J by 5 bases; unmatched bases: 5. CDR1 and CDR2 (germline): LNHDA, SQIVND (reference sequence). The CDR3 region is CASSTLLADNEQFF. The CDR3 coding sequence is TGTGCCAGTAGTACCCTCCTAGCGGACAATGAGCAGTTCTTC.

The chain uses TRBV7-9 and TRBJ2-3; D gene uncertain. The CDR3 is made up of 14 amino acids. Between the trimmed V and J ends, which lost 1 base and 4 bases, there was a span of 9 bases. CDR1 is SEHNR and CDR2 is FQNEAQ in the germline V gene (reference sequence). The chain's CDR3 is CASSLGVSADTQYF. The CDR3 nucleotides read TGTGCCAGCAGCTTAGGGGTGAGCGCAGATACGCAGTATTTT. Drawing the rest from reference TRBV7-9 and TRBJ2-3, the complete variable domain is DTGVSQNPRHKITKRGQNVTFRCDPISEHNRLYWYRQTLGQGPEFLTYFQNEAQLEKSRLLSDRFSAERPKGSFSTLEIQRTEQGDSAMYLCASSLGVSADTQYFGPGTRLTVL.

The chain has TRBV20-1 and TRBJ2-1, with 7 bases identical to TRBD2. Per germline, CDR1 DFQATT and CDR2 SNEGSKA (reference sequence). This CDR3 region has 14 residues. Losses at the gene ends were 1 base for V and 5 bases for J; bases not matched to a gene: 5. This CDR3 reads CSARGGLTNNEQFF. The CDR3 bases are TGCAGTGCTAGAGGGGGACTAACTAACAATGAGCAGTTCTTC.

The chain joins TRBV20-1 to TRBJ2-7; possibly TRBD2 for D (7 bases). V gave up 2 bases and J gave up 4 bases, with 9 bases separating them. The CDR3 consists of 12 residues. Germline loops: CDR1 DFQATT, CDR2 SNEGSKA (reference sequence). The CDR3 DNA reads as TGCAGTGCTAGAAGGGGGGGGTACGAGCAGTACTTC. Its translation is CSARRGGYEQYF.

This sequence joins TRBV20-1 and TRBJ2-2; D remains unclear. Germline V gives CDR1 DFQATT, CDR2 SNEGSKA (reference sequence). This CDR3 spans 12 amino acids. Trimming took 7 bases from V and 2 from J, leaving 8 bases between them. In DNA form, the CDR3 reads TGCAGTGTTGGTGGAAACACCGGGGAGCTGTTTTTT. It yields the protein CSVGGNTGELFF.

V gene TRBV7-6 combines with J gene TRBJ2-5; 15 positions agree with TRBD2. The trim removed 5 bases at V and 2 bases at J, leaving 3 bases unmatched. The CDR3 extends over 16 amino acids. Germline V CDR1 and CDR2: SGHVS, FNYEAQ. The CDR3 sequence: CASSAGLAGGQETQYF. In DNA, the CDR3 is TGTGCCAGCAGCGCCGGACTAGCGGGGGGGCAAGAGACCCAGTACTTC. The full variable domain, its missing parts supplied by reference TRBV7-6 and TRBJ2-5, is GAGVSQSPRYKVTKRGQDVALRCDPISGHVSLYWYRQALGQGPEFLTYFNYEAQQDKSGLPNDRFSAERPEGSISTLTIQRTEQRDSAMYRCASSAGLAGGQETQYFGPGTRLLVL.

The V call is TRBV12-3 or TRBV12-4, the J call TRBJ2-2, with D hard to call. Trimming left V 5 bases short and J 4 bases short, with 8 bases between. This CDR3 is 13 amino acids long. The CDR3 is CASSPPLTGELFF. In DNA, the CDR3 is TGTGCCAGCAGTCCCCCCCTCACCGGGGAGCTGTTTTTT.

CDR3 amino acids: CSALLGTYEQYF. The CDR3 DNA reads as TGCAGTGCCCTACTAGGAACCTACGAGCAGTACTTC. This sequence joins TRBV20-1 and TRBJ2-7, with D perhaps TRBD2 (5 bases). Trimming left V 6 bases short and J 2 bases short, with 11 bases between. Germline V lookup: CDR1 DFQATT, CDR2 SNEGSKA (reference sequence). This CDR3 is built from 12 residues.

The chain links TRBV7-3 to TRBJ1-1; TRBD1 matches at 9 bases. The V gene's germline CDR1 is SGHTA and CDR2 FQGTGA. This CDR3 has 14 residues. V was clipped by 6 bases and J by 5 bases; unmatched bases: 7. This CDR3 reads CASSPGQGKTEAFF. For the CDR3, the DNA is TGTGCCAGCAGTCCCGGACAGGGGAAAACTGAAGCTTTCTTT.

V and J are TRBV9 and TRBJ1-1; D ambiguous. With 6 bases removed from V and 8 bases from J, the gap between germline ends came to 17 bases. This CDR3 is built from 13 residues. Per the germline V gene, CDR1 is SGDLS and CDR2 is YYNGEE. CDR3 DNA: TGTGCCAGCAAGCGGGAAGTTGGTGCGGAAGCTTTCTTT. It specifies CASKREVGAEAFF. Full variable domain (outside the CDR3, taken from reference TRBV9 and TRBJ1-1): DSGVTQTPKHLITATGQRVTLRCSPRSGDLSVYWYQQSLDQGLQFLIQYYNGEERAKGNILERFSAQQFPDLHSELNLSSLELGDSALYFCASKREVGAEAFFGQGTRLTVV.

The chain uses TRBV2 and TRBJ2-5; perhaps TRBD2 as D (5 bases). V lost 2 bases and J lost 5, with 12 bases in between. Per germline, CDR1 SNHLY and CDR2 FYNNEI. This CDR3 is built from 14 residues. Written as DNA, the CDR3 is TGTGCCAGCAGTGAACTCGGGGTGGGGGAGACCCAGTACTTC. Protein sequence: CASSELGVGETQYF.

This chain uses TRBV27 with TRBJ1-2; maybe TRBD1 (6 bases). The CDR3 has 17 residues. Trimming stripped 6 bases from V and 2 bases from J, with 22 bases between. The germline V gene encodes CDR1 MNHEY and CDR2 SMNVEV (reference sequence). The CDR3 reads CASSPSQGITMNYGYTF. The CDR3, as DNA: TGTGCCAGCAGCCCCTCGCAGGGGATTACTATGAACTATGGCTACACCTTC.

This chain connects TRBV15 to TRBJ2-7, with unresolved D. The CDR3 extends over 14 amino acids. Germline V gene lookup returns CDR1 LNHNV and CDR2 YYDKDF (reference sequence). V was trimmed by 0 bases and J by 4 bases, leaving 10 bases between them. CDR3: CATSRDFGKYEQYF. The CDR3 coding sequence is TGTGCCACCAGCAGAGATTTTGGAAAGTACGAGCAGTACTTC.

This chain connects TRBV6-1 to TRBJ2-1; 8 nucleotides match TRBD2. Per the germline V gene, CDR1 is MNHNS and CDR2 is SASEGT. V lost 10 bases, J lost 9 bases, and 17 bases stayed unmatched. The CDR3 extends over 15 amino acids. The CDR3 protein is CAISGLTGGPSEQFF. CDR3 nucleotide sequence: TGTGCCATCAGCGGCCTCACGGGAGGGCCGAGTGAGCAGTTCTTC.

The chain couples TRBV7-3 to TRBJ2-5; 9 nucleotides line up with TRBD1. The V and J ends lost 4 bases and 2 bases, in that order; junction bases with no gene match: 2. The CDR3 spans 14 residues. Germline assignment: CDR1 SGHTA and CDR2 FQGTGA. The chain's CDR3 is CASSSGTGQETQYF. The CDR3 DNA is TGTGCCAGCAGCTCCGGGACAGGGCAAGAGACCCAGTACTTC.

V is TRBV7-3 and J is TRBJ2-5; TRBD2 matches 8 bases. The CDR3 spans 15 residues. J was trimmed by 0 bases and V by 2 bases; bases with no gene match: 2. From germline, CDR1 is SGHTA and CDR2 FQGTGA. CDR3 protein: CASSLGSGDQETQYF. Here the CDR3 DNA reads TGTGCCAGCAGCTTAGGTAGCGGGGACCAAGAGACCCAGTACTTC.